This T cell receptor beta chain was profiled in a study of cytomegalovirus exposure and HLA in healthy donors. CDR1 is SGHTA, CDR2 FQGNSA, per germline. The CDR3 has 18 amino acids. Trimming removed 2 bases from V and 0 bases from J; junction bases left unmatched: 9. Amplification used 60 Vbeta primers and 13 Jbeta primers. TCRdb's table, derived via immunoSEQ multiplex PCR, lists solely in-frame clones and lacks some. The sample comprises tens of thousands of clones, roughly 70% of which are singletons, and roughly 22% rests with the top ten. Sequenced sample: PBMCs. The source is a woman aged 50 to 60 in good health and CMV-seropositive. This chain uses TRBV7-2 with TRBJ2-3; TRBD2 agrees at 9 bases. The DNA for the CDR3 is TGTGCCAGCAGCTTAACCGGATCAGCGGGGGGAAGCACAGATACGCAGTATTTT. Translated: CASSLTGSAGGSTDTQYF.